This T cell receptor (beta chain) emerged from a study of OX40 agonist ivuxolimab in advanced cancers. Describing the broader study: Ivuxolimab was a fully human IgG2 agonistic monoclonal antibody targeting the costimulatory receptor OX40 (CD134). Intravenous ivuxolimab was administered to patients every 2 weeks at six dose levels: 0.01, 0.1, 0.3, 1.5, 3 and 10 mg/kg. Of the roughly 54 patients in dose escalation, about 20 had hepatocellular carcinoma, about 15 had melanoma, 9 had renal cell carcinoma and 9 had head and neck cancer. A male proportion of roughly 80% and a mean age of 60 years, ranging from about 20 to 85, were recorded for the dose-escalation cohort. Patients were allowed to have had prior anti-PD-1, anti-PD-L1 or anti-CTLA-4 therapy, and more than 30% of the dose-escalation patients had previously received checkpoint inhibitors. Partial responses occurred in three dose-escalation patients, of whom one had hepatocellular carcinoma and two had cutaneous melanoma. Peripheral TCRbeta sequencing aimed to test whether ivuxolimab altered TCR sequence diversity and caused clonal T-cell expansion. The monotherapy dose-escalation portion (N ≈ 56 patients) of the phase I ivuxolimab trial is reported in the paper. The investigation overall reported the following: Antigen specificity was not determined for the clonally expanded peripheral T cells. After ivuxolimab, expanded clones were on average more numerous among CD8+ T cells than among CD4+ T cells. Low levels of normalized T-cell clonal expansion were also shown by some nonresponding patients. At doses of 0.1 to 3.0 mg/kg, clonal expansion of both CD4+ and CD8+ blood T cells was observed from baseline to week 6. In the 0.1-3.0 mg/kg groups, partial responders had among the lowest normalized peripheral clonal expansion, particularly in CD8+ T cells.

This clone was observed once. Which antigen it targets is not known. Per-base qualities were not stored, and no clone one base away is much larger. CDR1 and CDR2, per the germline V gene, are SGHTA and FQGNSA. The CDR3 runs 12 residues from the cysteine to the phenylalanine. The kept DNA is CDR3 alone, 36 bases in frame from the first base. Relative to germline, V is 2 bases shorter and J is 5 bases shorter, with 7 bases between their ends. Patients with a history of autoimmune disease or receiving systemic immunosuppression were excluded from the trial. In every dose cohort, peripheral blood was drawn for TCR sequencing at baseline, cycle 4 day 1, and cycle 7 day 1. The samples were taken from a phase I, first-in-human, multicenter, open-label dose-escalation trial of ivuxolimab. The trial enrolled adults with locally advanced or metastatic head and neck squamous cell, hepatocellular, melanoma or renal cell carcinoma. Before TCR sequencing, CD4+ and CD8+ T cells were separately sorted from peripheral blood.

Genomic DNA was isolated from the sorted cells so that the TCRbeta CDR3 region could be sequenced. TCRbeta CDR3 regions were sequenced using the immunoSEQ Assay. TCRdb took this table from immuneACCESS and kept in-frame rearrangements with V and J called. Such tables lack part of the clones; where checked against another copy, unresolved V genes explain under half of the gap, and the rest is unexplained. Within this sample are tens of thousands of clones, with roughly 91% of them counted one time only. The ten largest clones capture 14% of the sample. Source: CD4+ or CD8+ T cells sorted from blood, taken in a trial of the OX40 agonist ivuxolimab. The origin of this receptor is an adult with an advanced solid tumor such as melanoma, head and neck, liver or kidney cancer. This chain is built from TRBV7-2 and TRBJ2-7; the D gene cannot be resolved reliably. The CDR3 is CASSLLLDEQYF. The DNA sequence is TGTGCCAGCAGCTTATTACTGGACGAGCAGTACTTC.